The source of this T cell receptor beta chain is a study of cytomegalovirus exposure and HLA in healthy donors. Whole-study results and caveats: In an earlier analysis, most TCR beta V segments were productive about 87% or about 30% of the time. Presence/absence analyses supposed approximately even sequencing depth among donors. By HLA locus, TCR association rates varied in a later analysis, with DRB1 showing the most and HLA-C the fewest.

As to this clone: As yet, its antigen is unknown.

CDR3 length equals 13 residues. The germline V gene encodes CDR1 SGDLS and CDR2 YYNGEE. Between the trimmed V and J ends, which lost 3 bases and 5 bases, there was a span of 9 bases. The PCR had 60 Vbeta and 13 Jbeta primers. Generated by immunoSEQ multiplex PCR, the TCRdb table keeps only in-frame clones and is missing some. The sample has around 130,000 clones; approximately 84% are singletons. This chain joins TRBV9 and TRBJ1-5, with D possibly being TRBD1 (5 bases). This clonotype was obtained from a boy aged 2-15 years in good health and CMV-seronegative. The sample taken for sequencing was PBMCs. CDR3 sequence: CASSDGHHQPQHF. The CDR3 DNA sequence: TGTGCCAGCAGCGACGGACATCATCAGCCCCAGCATTTT.